This passage covers 9 T cell receptor beta chains from one sample sequenced in a study of blood T cell repertoires in COVID-19. Sequencing used immunoSEQ multiplex PCR; TCRdb keeps in-frame clones, though not all of them. The table lists 70,000 to 75,000 clones, roughly 76% of them singletons. The sample taken for sequencing was peripheral blood. Receptor source: a woman in her 70s with acute or convalescent COVID-19.

This chain connects TRBV10-1 to TRBJ2-1, with 11 bases aligning to TRBD1. After removal of 7 bases from V and 8 bases from J, the junction contained 10 bases not matched to a gene. The CDR3 extends over 15 amino acids. Germline values: CDR1 WNHNN, CDR2 SYGVQD (reference sequence). CDR3 coding DNA: TGCGCCAGCACCAGAAGCGGACAGGGGGCTCATGAGCAGTTCTTC. Amino acids: CASTRSGQGAHEQFF.

V usage is TRBV19 and J usage is TRBJ2-2; D gene unclear. Germline V gene sequence: CDR1 LNHDA, CDR2 SQIVND (reference sequence). Deletions cut 6 bases from V and 2 bases from J, with 13 bases between. This CDR3 is 15 amino acids long. Here the CDR3 DNA reads TGTGCCAGTAGGATGACCAGGATAAACACCGGGGAGCTGTTTTTT. It codes for CASRMTRINTGELFF.

The chain is built from TRBV29-1 and TRBJ2-5; 7 bases fit TRBD1. The CDR3 covers 14 residues. The trim removed 4 bases at V and 3 bases at J, leaving 8 bases unmatched. Germline-derived CDR1 and CDR2 are SQVTM and ANQGSEA. This chain's CDR3 is CSVGRTGIKETQYF. The DNA of the CDR3 is TGCAGCGTTGGACGGACAGGCATTAAAGAGACCCAGTACTTC.

This chain joins TRBV7-6 and TRBJ2-2, with 11 bases matching TRBD2. The CDR3 totals 16 residues. Germline V gene data show CDR1 as SGHVS and CDR2 as FNYEAQ. V shed 1 base, J shed 3 bases, and the junction held 1 base outside the gene matches. DNA for the CDR3: TGTGCCAGCAGCTTAGTTAGCGGGAGGGACACCGGGGAGCTGTTTTTT. Translating it yields CASSLVSGRDTGELFF. The whole variable domain, remainder taken from reference TRBV7-6 and TRBJ2-2, is GAGVSQSPRYKVTKRGQDVALRCDPISGHVSLYWYRQALGQGPEFLTYFNYEAQQDKSGLPNDRFSAERPEGSISTLTIQRTEQRDSAMYRCASSLVSGRDTGELFFGEGSRLTVL.

The chain couples TRBV18 to TRBJ2-5; 7 nucleotides agree with TRBD1. The CDR3 length is 13 residues. V was pared by 2 bases and J by 3 bases, with 0 bases of the junction left unmatched. CDR1 and CDR2 (germline): KGHSH, LQKENI. CDR3 DNA: TGTGCCAGCTCACCAGGGACAGAAGAGACCCAGTACTTC. It encodes CASSPGTEETQYF. The whole variable domain, filled in from reference TRBV18 and TRBJ2-5, reads NAGVMQNPRHLVRRRGQEARLRCSPMKGHSHVYWYRQLPEEGLKFMVYLQKENIIDESGMPKERFSAEFPKEGPSILRIQQVVRGDSAAYFCASSPGTEETQYFGPGTRLLVL.

The chain combines TRBV13 with TRBJ2-1, with 12 bases fitting TRBD2. Trimming removed 5 bases from V and 7 bases from J; junction bases left unmatched: 9. In germline, CDR1 is PRHDT, CDR2 FYEKMQ (reference sequence). This CDR3 comprises 16 residues. CDR3 sequence (DNA): TGTGCCAGCAGCCAACCTCTAGCGGGAGGGGCGAATGAGCAGTTCTTC. Translating gives CASSQPLAGGANEQFF.

The chain is built from TRBV30 and TRBJ2-5; a possible D gene is TRBD2 (6 bases). The CDR3 is 11 residues long. CDR1 and CDR2 from the germline V gene are GTSNPN and SVGIG (reference sequence). The V gene lost 3 bases and the J gene lost 7 bases, with 9 bases spanning the gap. The CDR3 coding sequence is TGTGCCTGGAGCTCCGGGGGGACCCAGTACTTC. Amino acid sequence: CAWSSGGTQYF.

The V call is TRBV28, the J call TRBJ1-1; the match to TRBD1 covers 7 bases. The length of the CDR3 is 12 residues. V gave up 3 bases and J gave up 8 bases; unmatched junction bases: 3. The germline V gene has CDR1 MDHEN and CDR2 SYDVKM. The chain's CDR3 is CASSFDREEAFF. The CDR3 DNA is TGTGCCAGCAGTTTCGACAGGGAAGAAGCTTTCTTT.

This rearrangement joins TRBV7-9 to TRBJ1-2; 8 nucleotides align to TRBD1. Germline CDR1 SEHNR, CDR2 FQNEAQ (reference sequence). Unmatched junction bases numbered 14, after V lost 1 base and J lost 1 base. The CDR3 contains 19 residues. The CDR3 reads CASSLGPLGNTGGNYGYTF. DNA of the CDR3: TGTGCCAGCAGCTTAGGGCCCTTGGGTAACACAGGGGGTAACTATGGCTACACCTTC.